Sequencing of this T cell receptor (beta chain) was carried out in a study of blood T cell repertoires in COVID-19. As for the study in general: COVID-19 samples collected from the United States, Italy and Spain covered acute and convalescent phases.

Per the original data handling: It was from reference gene primer amplification that nucleated cell counts were estimated. TCRdb keeps only in-frame clones here, not all; method: immunoSEQ multiplex PCR. That table gives V, J and clone size, and the DNA gave D and trimming. The data contain some 120,000 clones, about four fifths of them seen just once; the ten biggest clones take up more than 9%. V gave up 7 bases and J gave up 4 bases, with 13 bases separating them. This CDR3 has 14 amino acids. The germline CDR1 and CDR2 sequences are MNHEY and SMNVEV (reference sequence). The specimen sequenced was peripheral blood. The genes are TRBV27 and TRBJ2-2; possibly TRBD2 for D (6 bases). The receptor was isolated from a human donor in a cohort sampled during active COVID-19. The CDR3 DNA is TGTGCCAGCACGGGGGTGGGCAGCACCGGGGAGCTGTTTTTT. The encoded protein is CASTGVGSTGELFF.